This entry lists 24 T cell receptor beta chains sequenced from one sample in a study of OX40 agonist ivuxolimab in advanced cancers. Here immunoSEQ multiplex PCR was the method, and the copy in TCRdb shows in-frame clones only, minus some. The sample gives under 85,000 clones, roughly four fifths of which show up once; less than 2.5% is in the top ten. The source was CD4+ or CD8+ T cells sorted from blood, collected in a trial of the OX40 agonist ivuxolimab. All receptors derive from an adult with an advanced solid tumor such as melanoma, head and neck, liver or kidney cancer.

This chain joins TRBV7-3 and TRBJ2-5; D unclear. Germline V gives CDR1 SGHTA, CDR2 FQGTGA. Trimming removed 0 bases from V and 3 bases from J, with 8 bases in between. The length of the CDR3 is 14 residues. The CDR3 nucleotides read TGTGCCAGCAGCTTAACGGGCGGAGAAGAGACCCAGTACTTC. It encodes CASSLTGGEETQYF.

The V and J genes are TRBV19 and TRBJ1-3; 7 bases agree with TRBD1. Germline V gives CDR1 LNHDA, CDR2 SQIVND (reference sequence). The CDR3 runs to 16 residues. Trimming removed 4 bases from V and 2 bases from J; junction bases left unmatched: 8. For the CDR3, the DNA is TGTGCCAGTAGTAGAGGGATCGACAGGGCTGGAAACACCATATATTTT. This gives the protein CASSRGIDRAGNTIYF.

The rearrangement uses TRBV5-1 and TRBJ2-3, with 16 nucleotides matching TRBD2. With 4 bases clipped from V and 6 bases from J, the junction kept 5 bases outside the gene matches. Germline CDR1 is SGHRS and CDR2 is YFSETQ. The CDR3 is 16 amino acids. The CDR3, as DNA: TGCGCCAGCAGCGCTGGGACTAGCGGGGGGGCGGATACGCAGTATTTT. Encoded protein: CASSAGTSGGADTQYF.

Comment on this clone: This sample also contains other DNA sequences that code for the same CDR3. The gene calls are TRBV15 and TRBJ1-1; D is unclear. Germline assignment: CDR1 LNHNV and CDR2 YYDKDF (reference sequence). The length of the CDR3 is 15 residues. V shed 0 bases and J shed 0 bases, with 8 bases lying between them. In nucleotides, the CDR3 is TGTGCCACCAGCAGAGATAAGGGTATGAACACTGAAGCTTTCTTT. Translating gives CATSRDKGMNTEAFF.

The J gene is TRBJ2-3, the V gene TRBV19, with D perhaps TRBD1 or TRBD2 (5 bases each). This CDR3 has 15 residues. V lost 7 bases, J lost 9 bases, and 23 bases lay in between. Germline CDR1 is LNHDA and CDR2 is SQIVND (reference sequence). CDR3 amino acids: CASTPSRGRTETQYF. Here the CDR3 DNA reads TGTGCCAGTACCCCCTCCCGGGGCCGGACGGAGACGCAGTATTTT.

The rearrangement uses TRBV6-5 and TRBJ1-1; TRBD1 is a possible D gene (5 bases). V was pared by 2 bases and J by 2 bases, with 9 bases between. Germline V gives CDR1 MNHEY, CDR2 SVGAGI. This CDR3 has 14 amino acids. The CDR3 here is CASSYGQRNTEAFF. The CDR3 nucleotides read TGTGCCAGCAGTTACGGACAACGAAACACTGAAGCTTTCTTT.

The chain links TRBV6-5 to TRBJ2-5; no reliable D call. V was clipped by 6 bases and J by 4 bases, with 6 bases between them. From germline, CDR1 is MNHEY and CDR2 SVGAGI. This CDR3 region has 11 residues. This CDR3 is CASSHGETQYF. Written as DNA, the CDR3 is TGTGCCAGCAGCCACGGAGAGACCCAGTACTTC.

The chain carries TRBV5-1 and TRBJ1-4; D unresolved. Germline V gene data show CDR1 as SGHRS and CDR2 as YFSETQ. The V and J ends lost 0 bases and 2 bases respectively, with 11 bases between them. This CDR3 is built from 16 residues. CDR3 coding DNA: TGCGCCAGCAGCTTGGAAGGGCTCGGGACTAATGAAAAACTGTTTTTT. Translation gives CASSLEGLGTNEKLFF.

This chain links TRBV18 with TRBJ1-1; 9 bases match TRBD1. The germline V gene has CDR1 KGHSH and CDR2 LQKENI. This CDR3 spans 15 amino acids. V was clipped by 6 bases and J by 2 bases; unmatched bases: 7. The CDR3 nucleotides are TGTGCCAGCTCTGCCGGGACAGGGTTTAACACTGAAGCTTTCTTT. Its protein is CASSAGTGFNTEAFF.

The chain joins TRBV7-2 to TRBJ2-1; D possibly corresponds to TRBD1 (5 bases). CDR3 length equals 11 residues. Germline V gene sequence: CDR1 SGHTA, CDR2 FQGNSA. V was cut by 2 bases and J by 11 bases, with 7 bases left in between. CDR3 DNA: TGTGCCAGCAGCTTACGACAGAAGCAGTTCTTC. Translation gives CASSLRQKQFF.

The chain employs TRBV5-6 and TRBJ1-1; tentatively, D is TRBD1 (5 bases). Germline CDR1 is SGHDT and CDR2 is YYEEEE. The CDR3 has 16 amino acids. Trimming removed 1 base at V and 1 base at J, with 14 bases between. The CDR3 sequence is CASSLTGPGGNTEAFF. The DNA of the CDR3 is TGTGCCAGCAGCTTGACGGGACCCGGTGGGAACACTGAAGCTTTCTTT.

The chain uses TRBV5-1 and TRBJ2-1; 11 nucleotides line up with TRBD2. V lost 4 bases to trimming and J lost 8 bases; unmatched junction nucleotides: 20. The germline V gene encodes CDR1 SGHRS and CDR2 YFSETQ. This CDR3 is 19 amino acids long. The CDR3 DNA reads TGCGCCAGCAGCGCGTTTCCGACTAGCGGGATATTCGGGTCGGATGAGCAGTTCTTC. Protein sequence: CASSAFPTSGIFGSDEQFF.

The chain employs TRBV4-2 and TRBJ2-3; 8 bases map to TRBD2. Germline V gene lookup returns CDR1 LGHNA and CDR2 YNFKEQ. CDR3 size: 19 residues. Trimming cost V 4 bases and J 1 base; bases outside gene matches: 16. The CDR3 here is CASSRGLSEATSGTDTQYF. The CDR3 nucleotides are TGTGCCAGCAGCCGTGGGCTATCAGAAGCGACTAGCGGCACAGATACGCAGTATTTT.

The chain recombines TRBV4-3 with TRBJ1-1, with 7 bases aligning to TRBD1. CDR3 length: 14 amino acids. In germline, CDR1 is LGHNA, CDR2 YSLEER. V was clipped by 0 bases and J by 7 bases; unmatched bases: 5. In nucleotides, the CDR3 is TGCGCCAGCAGCCAAGATTACGCAGGGGGTGAAGCTTTCTTT. Residues: CASSQDYAGGEAFF.

This clone has a handful of counts. Distinct nucleotide sequences in the sample also encode this CDR3. The rearrangement uses TRBV9 and TRBJ1-1; D not certain. The length of the CDR3 is 15 residues. Germline V lookup: CDR1 SGDLS, CDR2 YYNGEE. V shed 0 bases and J shed 1 base, with 10 bases lying between them. CDR3 sequence: CASSVDVDGNTEAFF. CDR3 nucleotide sequence: TGTGCCAGCAGCGTAGACGTGGACGGGAACACTGAAGCTTTCTTT.

The DNA of the CDR3 is TGTGCCAGCAGCTTTGGTTTGGCGACCGCGGCTGGCTACACCTTC. Its translation: CASSFGLATAAGYTF. This chain links TRBV7-9 with TRBJ1-2; D remains ambiguous. V gave up 3 bases and J gave up 7 bases, with 18 bases separating them. Looked up from germline, CDR1 is SEHNR and CDR2 is FQNEAQ (reference sequence). The CDR3 is 15 residues long. Full variable domain (rest looked up from reference TRBV7-9 and TRBJ1-2): DTGVSQNPRHKITKRGQNVTFRCDPISEHNRLYWYRQTLGQGPEFLTYFQNEAQLEKSRLLSDRFSAERPKGSFSTLEIQRTEQGDSAMYLCASSFGLATAAGYTFGSGTRLTVV.

This clone came up once. The chain couples TRBV19 to TRBJ1-1, with D hard to call. Germline V CDR1 and CDR2: LNHDA, SQIVND (reference sequence). Deletions cut 2 bases from V and 4 bases from J, with 11 bases between. The CDR3 length is 14 residues. DNA of the CDR3: TGTGCCAGTAGTATAACCAGTATTGTCACTGAAGCTTTCTTT. This sequence encodes CASSITSIVTEAFF.

The rearrangement links TRBV6-6 to TRBJ1-1; 8 bases align to TRBD1. The CDR3 is made up of 15 amino acids. The ends lost 2 bases at V and 1 base at J; junction bases unmatched: 3. The germline V gene has CDR1 MNHNY and CDR2 SVGAGI (reference sequence). CDR3 DNA: TGTGCCAGCAGTTACGGACAGGGCGGGAACACTGAAGCTTTCTTT. It yields the protein CASSYGQGGNTEAFF.

This clone was seen a single time. The gene calls are TRBV29-1 and TRBJ2-7, with a possible D match to TRBD1 (6 bases). The CDR3 loop spans 12 amino acids. V dropped 4 bases and J dropped 3 bases, with 10 bases sitting between them. CDR1 and CDR2 from the germline V gene are SQVTM and ANQGSEA. The CDR3 sequence: CSVVGQYYEQYF. CDR3 nucleotide sequence: TGCAGCGTTGTCGGACAGTACTACGAGCAGTACTTC.

This clone was detected a few times. J is TRBJ1-5 and V is TRBV4-1, with a possible D match to TRBD1 (6 bases). The CDR3 runs to 17 residues. The V end lost 0 bases, the J end lost 4 bases, and 16 bases lay between the germline ends. In germline, CDR1 is MGHRA, CDR2 YSYEKL. The CDR3 reads CASSQDFGGGRNQPQHF. CDR3 bases: TGCGCCAGCAGCCAAGATTTTGGGGGCGGAAGGAATCAGCCCCAGCATTTT.

The rearrangement links TRBV9 to TRBJ2-5; TRBD1 might be the D (5 bases). V was cut by 1 base and J by 2 bases, with 15 bases left in between. Germline assignment: CDR1 SGDLS and CDR2 YYNGEE. This CDR3 is built from 16 residues. The CDR3 loop is CASSVSDSPMQETQYF. The DNA for the CDR3 is TGTGCCAGCAGCGTATCCGACAGTCCAATGCAAGAGACCCAGTACTTC.

This clone was observed a few times. J is TRBJ2-3 and V is TRBV6-1; TRBD2 matches 10 bases. The J segment lost 2 bases and the V segment lost 4 bases, leaving 6 bases of the junction unmatched. Germline CDR1 MNHNS, CDR2 SASEGT. This CDR3 comprises 16 residues. CDR3 amino acids: CASSGRSGGFTDTQYF. The CDR3 DNA is TGTGCCAGCAGTGGCCGTAGCGGGGGGTTCACAGATACGCAGTATTTT.

The CDR3: CASSEQRHNTEAFF. For the CDR3, the DNA is TGTGCCAGCAGTGAACAAAGGCATAACACTGAAGCTTTCTTT. The chain is built from TRBV6-1 and TRBJ1-1; D gene ambiguous. CDR1 and CDR2 from the germline V gene are MNHNS and SASEGT. V was clipped by 2 bases and J by 2 bases, with 9 bases between them. The CDR3 is 14 residues long.

The rearrangement uses TRBV12-5 and TRBJ1-5; no clear D gene. V gave up 1 base and J gave up 7 bases, with 11 bases separating them. The CDR3 length is 14 residues. Per germline, CDR1 LGHNT and CDR2 FRNRAP. The CDR3, as DNA: TGTGCTAGTGGTTTGGAGGACGCCAGGCAGCCCCAGCATTTT. It translates to CASGLEDARQPQHF.